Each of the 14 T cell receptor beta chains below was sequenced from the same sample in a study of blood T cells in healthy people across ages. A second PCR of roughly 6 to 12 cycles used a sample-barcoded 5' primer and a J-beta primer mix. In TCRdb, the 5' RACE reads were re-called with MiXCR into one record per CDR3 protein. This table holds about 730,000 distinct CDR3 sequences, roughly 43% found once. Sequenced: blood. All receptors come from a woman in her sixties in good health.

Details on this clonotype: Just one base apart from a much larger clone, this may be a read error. The CDR3 nucleotides are TGTACCAGCAGCGCGGACAGGGGGAAGTCCTACGAGCAGTACTTC. Translation: CTSSADRGKSYEQYF. The V gene is TRBV28, the J gene TRBJ2-7; TRBD1 matches 10 bases. Germline CDR1 MDHEN, CDR2 SYDVKM. This CDR3 has 15 amino acids.

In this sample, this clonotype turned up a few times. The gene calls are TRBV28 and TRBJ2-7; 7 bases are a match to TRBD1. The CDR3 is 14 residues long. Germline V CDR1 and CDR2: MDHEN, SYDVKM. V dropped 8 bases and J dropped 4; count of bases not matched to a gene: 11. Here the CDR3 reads CASRSGTALYEQYF. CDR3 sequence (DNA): TGTGCCAGCCGATCCGGGACAGCCCTATACGAGCAGTACTTC.

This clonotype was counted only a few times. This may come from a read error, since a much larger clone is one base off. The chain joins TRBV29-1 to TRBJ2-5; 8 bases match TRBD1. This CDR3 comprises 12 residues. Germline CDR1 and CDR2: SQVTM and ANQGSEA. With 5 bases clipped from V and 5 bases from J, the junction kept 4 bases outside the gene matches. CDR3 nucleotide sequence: TGCAGCGTTAGGACAGGGATTGAGACCCAGTACTTC. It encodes CSVRTGIETQYF.

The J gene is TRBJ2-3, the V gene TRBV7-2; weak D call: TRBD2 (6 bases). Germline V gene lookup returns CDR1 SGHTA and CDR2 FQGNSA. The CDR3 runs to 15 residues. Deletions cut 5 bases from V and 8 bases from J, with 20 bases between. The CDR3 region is CASSGRDSPGTTQYF. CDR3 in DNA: TGTGCCAGCAGCGGCCGGGACTCCCCGGGGACTACGCAGTATTTT.

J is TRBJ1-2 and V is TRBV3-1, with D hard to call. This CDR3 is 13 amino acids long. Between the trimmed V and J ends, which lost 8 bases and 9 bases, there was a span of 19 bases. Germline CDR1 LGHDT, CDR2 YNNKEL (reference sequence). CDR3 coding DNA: TGTGCCAGCCTGGACCTTCTCAGCCTCCGCTACACCTTC. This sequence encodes CASLDLLSLRYTF.

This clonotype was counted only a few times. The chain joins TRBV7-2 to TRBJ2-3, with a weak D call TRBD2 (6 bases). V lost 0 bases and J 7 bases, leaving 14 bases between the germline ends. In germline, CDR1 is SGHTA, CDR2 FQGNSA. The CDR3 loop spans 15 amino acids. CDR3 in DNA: TGTGCCAGCAGCTTAGCAAGGCGGGGAGCTCATACGCAGTATTTT. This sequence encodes CASSLARRGAHTQYF. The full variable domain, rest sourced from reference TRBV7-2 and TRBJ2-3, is GAGVSQSPSNKVTEKGKDVELRCDPISGHTALYWYRQSLGQGLEFLIYFQGNSAPDKSGLPSDRFSAERTGGSVSTLTIQRTQQEDSAVYLCASSLARRGAHTQYFGPGTRLTVL.

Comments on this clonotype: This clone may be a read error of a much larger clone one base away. In DNA form, the CDR3 reads TGTGCCAGCAGCCCAAAAACGGGAGAGACCCAGTACTTC. Amino acids: CASSPKTGETQYF. The rearrangement joins TRBV7-2 to TRBJ2-7; D not resolved. The J call may be wrong; the DNA end is better matched by TRBJ2-5. CDR3 length: 13 amino acids. Germline V CDR1 and CDR2: SGHTA, FQGNSA.

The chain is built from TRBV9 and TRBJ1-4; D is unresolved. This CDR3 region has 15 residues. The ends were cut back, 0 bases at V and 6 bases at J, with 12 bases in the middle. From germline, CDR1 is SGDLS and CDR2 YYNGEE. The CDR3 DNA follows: TGTGCCAGCAGCGTAGGGTTTGGGGTGTATGAAAAACTGTTTTTT. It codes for CASSVGFGVYEKLFF.

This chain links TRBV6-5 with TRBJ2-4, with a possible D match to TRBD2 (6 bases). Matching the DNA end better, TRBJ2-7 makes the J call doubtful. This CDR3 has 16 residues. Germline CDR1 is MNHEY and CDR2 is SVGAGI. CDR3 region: CASSYSIGSGPYEQYF. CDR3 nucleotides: TGTGCCAGCAGTTACTCGATAGGTAGCGGTCCCTACGAGCAGTACTTC.

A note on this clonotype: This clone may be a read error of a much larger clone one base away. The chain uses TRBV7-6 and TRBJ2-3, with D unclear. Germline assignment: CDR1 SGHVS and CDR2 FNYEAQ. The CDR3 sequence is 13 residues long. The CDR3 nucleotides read TGTGCCAGCAGCTTATCAGGTCCAGATACGCAGTCTTTT. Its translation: CASSLSGPDTQSF.

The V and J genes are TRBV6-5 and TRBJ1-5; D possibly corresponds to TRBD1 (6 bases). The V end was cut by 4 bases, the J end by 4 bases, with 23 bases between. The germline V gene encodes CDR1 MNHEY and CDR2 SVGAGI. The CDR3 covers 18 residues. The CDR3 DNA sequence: TGTGCCAGCAGTTCGACCCCTCCGGGACAACTGAGAAATCAGCCCCAGCATTTT. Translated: CASSSTPPGQLRNQPQHF.

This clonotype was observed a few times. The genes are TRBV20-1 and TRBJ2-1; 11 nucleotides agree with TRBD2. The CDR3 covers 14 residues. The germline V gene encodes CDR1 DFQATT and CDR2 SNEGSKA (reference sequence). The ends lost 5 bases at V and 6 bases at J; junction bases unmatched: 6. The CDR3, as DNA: TGCAGTGCTCCGGTTAGCGGGAGGGCCAATGAGCAGTTCTTC. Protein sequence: CSAPVSGRANEQFF.

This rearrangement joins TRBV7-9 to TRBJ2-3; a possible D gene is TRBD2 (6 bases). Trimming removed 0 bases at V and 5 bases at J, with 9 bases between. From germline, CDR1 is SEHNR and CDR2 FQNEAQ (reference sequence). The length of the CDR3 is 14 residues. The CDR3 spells CASSLARGVDTQYF. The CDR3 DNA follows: TGTGCCAGCAGCTTAGCTCGCGGGGTAGATACGCAGTATTTT.

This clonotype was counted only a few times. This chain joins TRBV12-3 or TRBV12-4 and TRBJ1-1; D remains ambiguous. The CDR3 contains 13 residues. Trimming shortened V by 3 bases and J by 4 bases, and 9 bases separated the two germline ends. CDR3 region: CASSFGEGTEAFF. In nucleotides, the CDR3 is TGTGCCAGCAGTTTCGGGGAGGGCACTGAAGCTTTCTTT.